Following are 31 T cell receptor beta chains from one sample sequenced in a study of blood T cell repertoires in COVID-19. Assay: immunoSEQ multiplex PCR; the TCRdb copy retains only in-frame clones and omits some. The sample carries roughly 250,000 clones, 70% to 90% recorded once. Sequenced sample: peripheral blood. Receptors were obtained from a human donor with COVID-19, enrolled during active disease. The donor label of this sample is uncertain.

This rearrangement joins TRBV9 to TRBJ2-1; TRBD1 agrees at 9 bases. Losses at the gene ends were 4 bases for V and 13 bases for J; bases not matched to a gene: 12. CDR3 length: 14 residues. Germline CDR1 reads SGDLS; CDR2 reads YYNGEE. Written as DNA, the CDR3 is TGTGCCAGCAGCCTCTTCGGGACAGGGAATCCCCAGTTCTTC. Translation gives CASSLFGTGNPQFF.

This clone was detected only a few times. The chain is built from TRBV9 and TRBJ2-3; D not resolved. V lost 0 bases, J lost 2 bases, and 13 bases lay in between. CDR1 is SGDLS, CDR2 YYNGEE, per germline. This CDR3 has 16 residues. CDR3 loop: CASSVAYSSYTDTQYF. The CDR3 nucleotides are TGTGCCAGCAGCGTAGCTTATAGCAGCTACACAGATACGCAGTATTTT.

The sample holds one count of this clone. The chain has TRBV27 and TRBJ1-1; D is uncertain. The CDR3 is 11 amino acids. V lost 5 bases and J lost 5, with 6 bases in between. Germline V gene lookup returns CDR1 MNHEY and CDR2 SMNVEV (reference sequence). The CDR3 protein is CASSRGTEAFF. CDR3 in DNA: TGTGCCAGCAGTCGAGGGACTGAAGCTTTCTTT.

The chain combines TRBV27 with TRBJ2-7; 8 bases are shared with TRBD1. The ends lost 10 bases at V and 0 bases at J; junction bases unmatched: 11. The CDR3 runs to 15 residues. Germline CDR1 and CDR2: MNHEY and SMNVEV (reference sequence). The CDR3 loop reads CATLLRDRSSYEQYF. The CDR3 bases are TGTGCCACCCTACTCCGGGACAGGAGCTCCTACGAGCAGTACTTC.

The chain combines TRBV19 with TRBJ1-3; D remains unclear. V lost 4 bases, J lost 2 bases, and 9 bases lay in between. This CDR3 region has 14 residues. Germline assignment: CDR1 LNHDA and CDR2 SQIVND (reference sequence). The CDR3 bases are TGTGCCAGTAGTAGGAGGGCCGCTGGAAACACCATATATTTT. As protein: CASSRRAAGNTIYF. The full variable domain, in which reference TRBV19 and TRBJ1-3 provide the parts outside the CDR3, is DGGITQSPKYLFRKEGQNVTLSCEQNLNHDAMYWYRQDPGQGLRLIYYSQIVNDFQKGDIAEGYSVSREKKESFPLTVTSAQKNPTAFYLCASSRRAAGNTIYFGEGSWLTVV.

The rearrangement uses TRBV28 and TRBJ1-5; 8 bases agree with TRBD1. CDR1 and CDR2 from the germline V gene are MDHEN and SYDVKM. After removal of 3 bases from V and 3 bases from J, the junction contained 10 bases not matched to a gene. The length of the CDR3 is 17 residues. DNA for the CDR3: TGTGCCAGCAGTTTCCAGGGGGCAGTTTCAAACAATCAGCCCCAGCATTTT. This translates into CASSFQGAVSNNQPQHF. Filled out from reference TRBV28 and TRBJ1-5, the complete variable domain reads DVKVTQSSRYLVKRTGEKVFLECVQDMDHENMFWYRQDPGLGLRLIYFSYDVKMKEKGDIPEGYSVSREKKERFSLILESASTNQTSMYLCASSFQGAVSNNQPQHFGDGTRLSIL.

The rearrangement joins TRBV10-1 to TRBJ2-1; weak D call: TRBD2 (6 bases). Germline lookup yields CDR1 WNHNN and CDR2 SYGVQD (reference sequence). Deletions cut 2 bases from V and 9 bases from J, with 14 bases between. CDR3 length: 14 residues. CDR3: CASSETTSQGEQFF. The CDR3 bases are TGCGCCAGCAGTGAGACCACTAGCCAGGGTGAGCAGTTCTTC.

The rearrangement joins TRBV30 to TRBJ1-2; tentatively, D is TRBD1 (5 bases). The germline V gene has CDR1 GTSNPN and CDR2 SVGIG (reference sequence). Trimming took 4 bases from V and 5 from J, leaving 26 bases between them. The CDR3 is 17 residues long. This CDR3 reads CAWTPAGPGVFKYGYTF. For the CDR3, the DNA is TGTGCCTGGACTCCGGCGGGACCGGGGGTCTTTAAATATGGCTACACCTTC.

The J gene is TRBJ2-2, the V gene TRBV12-3 or TRBV12-4; tentative D call: TRBD2 (5 bases). V lost 8 bases and J lost 4, with 11 bases in between. The CDR3 has 13 amino acids. CDR3 bases: TGTGCCAGCCGCCGTGGGAGCACCGGGGAGCTGTTTTTT. The encoded protein is CASRRGSTGELFF.

The chain uses TRBV6-2 or TRBV6-3 and TRBJ2-7, with D maybe TRBD1 (5 bases). V was pared by 0 bases and J by 3 bases, with 12 bases between. CDR1 and CDR2 from the germline V gene are MNHEY and SVGEGT. The CDR3 sequence is 15 residues long. The CDR3 protein is CASSYSMGRVYEQYF. In nucleotides, the CDR3 is TGTGCCAGCAGTTACTCGATGGGCAGGGTCTACGAGCAGTACTTC.

This clone was seen just once. Additional DNA sequences in this sample encode the identical CDR3. The chain uses TRBV28 and TRBJ2-7; no clear D gene. V was trimmed by 4 bases and J by 3 bases, leaving 4 bases between them. The CDR3 is 11 residues long. Germline V lookup: CDR1 MDHEN, CDR2 SYDVKM. The CDR3 reads CASSSFYEQYF. The CDR3, as DNA: TGTGCCAGCAGTTCCTTCTACGAGCAGTACTTC.

J is TRBJ1-3 and V is TRBV9; no firm D call. V was cut by 4 bases and J by 0 bases, with 11 bases left in between. Germline CDR1 reads SGDLS; CDR2 reads YYNGEE. The CDR3 runs to 15 residues. The DNA for the CDR3 is TGTGCCAGCAGCCCCCCGCTGAGCTCTGGAAACACCATATATTTT. This translates into CASSPPLSSGNTIYF.

The V call is TRBV5-1, the J call TRBJ1-2; D is uncertain. Per the germline V gene, CDR1 is SGHRS and CDR2 is YFSETQ. V was cut by 0 bases and J by 5 bases, with 8 bases left in between. This CDR3 is 13 amino acids long. The DNA of the CDR3 is TGCGCCAGCAGCTTGGACACGGGGTATGGCTACACCTTC. Translating it yields CASSLDTGYGYTF.

CDR3 coding DNA: TGTGCCAGCAGTTTAGGGACTAGCGGGCTGTCGAACGAGCAGTACTTC. The encoded protein is CASSLGTSGLSNEQYF. V usage is TRBV28 and J usage is TRBJ2-7, with 12 bases aligning to TRBD2. V gave up 2 bases and J gave up 5 bases; unmatched junction bases: 7. Germline CDR1 MDHEN, CDR2 SYDVKM. CDR3 length equals 16 residues.

In this sample, this clone turned up a few times. V and J are TRBV6-5 and TRBJ2-1; a possible D gene is TRBD1 (5 bases). CDR3 length: 11 amino acids. The germline V gene has CDR1 MNHEY and CDR2 SVGAGI. Trimming left V 8 bases short and J 7 bases short, with 9 bases between. The CDR3 loop is CASSRGNEQFF. CDR3 in DNA: TGTGCCAGCTCAAGGGGTAATGAGCAGTTCTTC.

The J gene is TRBJ2-3, the V gene TRBV19, with D possibly being TRBD1 (6 bases). The CDR3 has 11 residues. Trimming pared 6 bases from V and 6 bases from J, leaving 7 bases between. Germline V gene lookup returns CDR1 LNHDA and CDR2 SQIVND (reference sequence). This chain's CDR3 is CASRRGDTQYF. Written as DNA, the CDR3 is TGTGCCAGTAGGAGGGGGGATACGCAGTATTTT.

The chain links TRBV5-4 to TRBJ1-5; D is uncertain. The CDR3 is 16 amino acids. Trimming stripped 0 bases from V and 6 bases from J, with 16 bases between. Germline-derived CDR1 and CDR2 are SGHNT and YYREEE (reference sequence). The CDR3 is CASSLGGSSGIQPQHF. As DNA, the CDR3 is TGTGCCAGCAGCTTGGGAGGCAGTTCGGGTATTCAGCCCCAGCATTTT.

The chain recombines TRBV6-6 with TRBJ2-5, with 12 bases identical to TRBD1. From germline, CDR1 is MNHNY and CDR2 SVGAGI (reference sequence). The CDR3 loop spans 17 amino acids. The ends lost 5 bases at V and 1 base at J; junction bases unmatched: 8. The CDR3 DNA sequence: TGTGCCAGCAGTCCGGGACAGGGGGCGGTCGGCCAAGAGACCCAGTACTTC. It yields the protein CASSPGQGAVGQETQYF.

The rearrangement joins TRBV10-3 to TRBJ1-5; D is uncertain. Germline V gene lookup returns CDR1 ENHRY and CDR2 SYGVKD. This CDR3 is built from 16 residues. V dropped 2 bases and J dropped 0 bases, with 11 bases sitting between them. The CDR3, as DNA: TGTGCCATCAGTGAGAGATTGGGCCTTAGCAATCAGCCCCAGCATTTT. Translating gives CAISERLGLSNQPQHF.

V gene TRBV6-1 combines with J gene TRBJ1-5; 9 nucleotides agree with TRBD1. V shed 3 bases, J shed 5 bases, and the junction held 11 bases outside the gene matches. Germline CDR1 reads MNHNS; CDR2 reads SASEGT. This CDR3 has 17 residues. The CDR3 coding sequence is TGTGCCAGCAGTGACCCGGCCCGGACAGGGGCCCATCAGCCCCAGCATTTT. It encodes CASSDPARTGAHQPQHF.

The rearrangement joins TRBV3-1 (or the pseudogene TRBV3-2) to TRBJ1-5; D is undetermined. Germline V CDR1 and CDR2: LGHDT, YNNKEL (reference sequence). This CDR3 has 14 amino acids. V gave up 4 bases and J gave up 2 bases, with 9 bases separating them. CDR3 nucleotides: TGTGCCAGCAGCCCGAGTAGTCGCAATCAGCCCCAGCATTTT. Translation: CASSPSSRNQPQHF.

V usage is TRBV18 and J usage is TRBJ1-5, with D tentatively TRBD1 (5 bases). The ends were cut back, 2 bases at V and 7 bases at J, with 9 bases in the middle. The CDR3 loop spans 13 amino acids. CDR1 and CDR2 (germline): KGHSH, LQKENI. The CDR3 region is CASSPYTGQPQHF. The CDR3 DNA is TGTGCCAGCTCACCATACACAGGCCAGCCCCAGCATTTT.

The chain combines TRBV11-3 with TRBJ2-2; possibly TRBD2 for D (5 bases). There are 13 residues in the CDR3. Looked up from germline, CDR1 is SGHNT and CDR2 is YENEEA. V lost 8 bases and J 5 bases, leaving 12 bases between the germline ends. CDR3: CASGLPGTGELFF. The CDR3 coding sequence is TGTGCCAGCGGGCTTCCGGGAACCGGGGAGCTGTTTTTT.

The chain employs TRBV3-1 (or the pseudogene TRBV3-2) and TRBJ2-1; 14 positions match TRBD2. Looked up from germline, CDR1 is LGHDT and CDR2 is YNNKEL (reference sequence). CDR3 length: 16 residues. V dropped 0 bases and J dropped 7; count of bases not matched to a gene: 2. The CDR3 DNA reads TGTGCCAGCAGCCAAGATAGGACTAGCGGGAGGAATGAGCAGTTCTTC. Protein product: CASSQDRTSGRNEQFF.

The table lists this clone with a few counts. The rearrangement uses TRBV6-6 and TRBJ1-5, with 9 bases that match TRBD1. Unmatched junction bases numbered 20, after V lost 6 bases and J lost 2 bases. The CDR3 loop spans 20 amino acids. Germline assignment: CDR1 MNHNY and CDR2 SVGAGI (reference sequence). This CDR3 is CASSLTFGTGQPVGNQPQHF. The CDR3 DNA reads TGTGCCAGCAGCTTGACCTTCGGGACAGGGCAGCCAGTGGGCAATCAGCCCCAGCATTTT.

This rearrangement joins TRBV18 to TRBJ2-7; a weak D match, TRBD1 (6 bases). CDR3 length: 14 amino acids. Germline CDR1 is KGHSH and CDR2 is LQKENI. V shed 4 bases and J shed 3 bases, with 13 bases lying between them. CDR3: CASSLRDRNYEQYF. CDR3 coding DNA: TGTGCCAGCTCACTCCGCGACAGGAACTACGAGCAGTACTTC.

The gene calls are TRBV7-2 and TRBJ1-5; the D is unclear. Trimming removed 2 bases at V and 6 bases at J, with 11 bases between. The CDR3 is 14 residues long. Germline CDR1 and CDR2: SGHTA and FQGNSA. The CDR3: CASSLTGVGQPQHF. The CDR3 DNA follows: TGTGCCAGCAGCTTAACCGGGGTTGGTCAGCCCCAGCATTTT.

This clone came up a few times. The chain combines TRBV10-3 with TRBJ1-2; possible D gene TRBD1, 6 bases. Germline V lookup: CDR1 ENHRY, CDR2 SYGVKD. The CDR3 is 15 amino acids. V was shortened by 0 bases and J by 7 bases, with 15 bases between the two germline ends. The CDR3 region has the DNA TGTGCCATCAGTGAGTCGAACAGGGTTTTGGGTGGCTACACCTTC. This sequence encodes CAISESNRVLGGYTF.

The chain recombines TRBV19 with TRBJ1-5; D is unresolved. This CDR3 is 14 amino acids long. The V and J ends lost 6 bases and 3 bases respectively, with 12 bases between them. Germline V CDR1 and CDR2: LNHDA, SQIVND (reference sequence). The DNA for the CDR3 is TGTGCCAGTAGGATCGGACTATCCAATCAGCCCCAGCATTTT. As protein: CASRIGLSNQPQHF.

This chain uses TRBV29-1 with TRBJ2-3; 7 bases are shared with TRBD1. The germline V gene has CDR1 SQVTM and CDR2 ANQGSEA. Trimming removed 7 bases from V and 2 bases from J; junction bases left unmatched: 9. This CDR3 contains 14 residues. The CDR3 bases are TGCAGCGCCCGACAGGGAGCAGTCACAGATACGCAGTATTTT. Its protein product is CSARQGAVTDTQYF.

The chain carries TRBV7-9 and TRBJ2-7, with D possibly TRBD1 on 5 matching bases. The V and J ends lost 2 bases and 3 bases respectively, with 11 bases between them. Germline-derived CDR1 and CDR2 are SEHNR and FQNEAQ (reference sequence). The CDR3 is made up of 14 amino acids. DNA of the CDR3: TGTGCCAGCAGCTTATCGACAGCACTCTACGAGCAGTACTTC. Its protein is CASSLSTALYEQYF.